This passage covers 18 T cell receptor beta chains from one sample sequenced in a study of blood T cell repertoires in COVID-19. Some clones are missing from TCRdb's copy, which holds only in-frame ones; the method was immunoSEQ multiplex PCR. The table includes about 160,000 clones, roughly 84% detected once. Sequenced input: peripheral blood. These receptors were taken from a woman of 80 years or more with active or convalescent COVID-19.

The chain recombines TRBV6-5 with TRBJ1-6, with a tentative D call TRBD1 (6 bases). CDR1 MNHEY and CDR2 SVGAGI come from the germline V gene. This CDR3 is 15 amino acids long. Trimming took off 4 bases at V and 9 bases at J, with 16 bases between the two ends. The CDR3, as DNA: TGTGCCAGCAGTTCTCTACAGGGAGAGGGTTCACCCCTCCACTTT. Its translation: CASSSLQGEGSPLHF.

The CDR3 protein is CASSRPSGNTIYF. CDR3 bases: TGTGCCAGCAGCCGTCCCTCTGGAAACACCATATATTTT. The V gene is TRBV6-5, the J gene TRBJ1-3; D is undetermined. This CDR3 has 13 amino acids. Trimming cost V 6 bases and J 0 bases, with 6 bases left between them. Germline CDR1 MNHEY, CDR2 SVGAGI.

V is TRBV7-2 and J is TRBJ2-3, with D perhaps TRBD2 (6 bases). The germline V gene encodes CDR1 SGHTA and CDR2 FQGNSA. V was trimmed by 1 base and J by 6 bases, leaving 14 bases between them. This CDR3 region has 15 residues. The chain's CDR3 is CASSLGGGGVDTQYF. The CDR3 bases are TGTGCCAGCAGCTTAGGTGGGGGAGGAGTGGATACGCAGTATTTT.

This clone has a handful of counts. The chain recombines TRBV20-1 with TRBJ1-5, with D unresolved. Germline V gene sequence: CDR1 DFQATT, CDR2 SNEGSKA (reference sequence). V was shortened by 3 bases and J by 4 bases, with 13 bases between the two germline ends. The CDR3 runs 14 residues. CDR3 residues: CSASGLMENQPQHF. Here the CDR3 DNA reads TGCAGTGCTAGTGGGTTAATGGAGAATCAGCCCCAGCATTTT.

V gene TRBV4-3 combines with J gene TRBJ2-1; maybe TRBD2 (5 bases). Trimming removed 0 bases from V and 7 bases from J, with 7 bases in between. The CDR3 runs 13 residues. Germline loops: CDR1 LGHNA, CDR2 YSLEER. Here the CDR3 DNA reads TGCGCCAGCAGCCAAGAAGCGGCGAATGAGCAGTTCTTC. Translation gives CASSQEAANEQFF.

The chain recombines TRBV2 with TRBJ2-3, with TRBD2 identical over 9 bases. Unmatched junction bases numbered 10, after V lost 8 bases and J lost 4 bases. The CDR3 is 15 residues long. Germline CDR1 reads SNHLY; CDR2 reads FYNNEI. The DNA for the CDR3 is TGTGCCAGCGCTCCAGCGGGGGGTATTGCAGATACGCAGTATTTT. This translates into CASAPAGGIADTQYF.

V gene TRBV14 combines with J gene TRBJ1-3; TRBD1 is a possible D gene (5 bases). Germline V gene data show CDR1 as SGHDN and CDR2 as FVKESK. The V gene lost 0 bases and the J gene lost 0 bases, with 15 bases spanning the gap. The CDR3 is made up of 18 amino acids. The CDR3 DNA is TGTGCCAGCAGCCAAGATTGGGGCCAATATCTCTCTGGAAACACCATATATTTT. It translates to CASSQDWGQYLSGNTIYF.

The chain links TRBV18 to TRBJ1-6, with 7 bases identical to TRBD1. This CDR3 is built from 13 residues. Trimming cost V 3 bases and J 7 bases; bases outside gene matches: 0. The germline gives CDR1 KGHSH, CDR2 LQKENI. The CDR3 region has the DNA TGTGCCAGCTCACCGGACAGGAATTCACCCCTCCACTTT. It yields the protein CASSPDRNSPLHF. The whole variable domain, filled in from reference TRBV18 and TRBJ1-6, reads NAGVMQNPRHLVRRRGQEARLRCSPMKGHSHVYWYRQLPEEGLKFMVYLQKENIIDESGMPKERFSAEFPKEGPSILRIQQVVRGDSAAYFCASSPDRNSPLHFGNGTRLTVT.

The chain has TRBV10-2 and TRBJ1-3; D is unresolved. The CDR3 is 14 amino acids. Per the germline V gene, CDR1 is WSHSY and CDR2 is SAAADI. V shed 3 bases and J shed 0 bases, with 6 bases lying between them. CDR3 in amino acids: CASSDSGSGNTIYF. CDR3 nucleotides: TGCGCCAGCAGTGACTCCGGCTCTGGAAACACCATATATTTT.

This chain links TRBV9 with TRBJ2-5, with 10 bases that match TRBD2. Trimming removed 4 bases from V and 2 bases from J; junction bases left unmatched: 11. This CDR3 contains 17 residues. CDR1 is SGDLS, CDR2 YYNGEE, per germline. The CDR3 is CASSSGKSGGGQETQYF. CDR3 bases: TGTGCCAGCAGCTCGGGGAAGAGCGGGGGGGGACAAGAGACCCAGTACTTC.

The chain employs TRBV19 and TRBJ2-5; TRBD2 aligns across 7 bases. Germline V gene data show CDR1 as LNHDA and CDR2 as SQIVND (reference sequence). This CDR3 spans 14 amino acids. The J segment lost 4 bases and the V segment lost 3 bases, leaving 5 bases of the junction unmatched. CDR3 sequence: CASSIWEGRETQYF. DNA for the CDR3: TGTGCCAGTAGTATTTGGGAGGGGAGAGAGACCCAGTACTTC.

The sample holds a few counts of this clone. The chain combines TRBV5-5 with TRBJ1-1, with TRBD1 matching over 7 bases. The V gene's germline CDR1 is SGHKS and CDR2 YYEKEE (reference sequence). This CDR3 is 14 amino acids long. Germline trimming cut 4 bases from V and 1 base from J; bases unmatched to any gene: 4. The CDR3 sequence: CASSLQGWNTEAFF. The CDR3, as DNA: TGTGCCAGCAGCCTACAGGGGTGGAACACTGAAGCTTTCTTT.

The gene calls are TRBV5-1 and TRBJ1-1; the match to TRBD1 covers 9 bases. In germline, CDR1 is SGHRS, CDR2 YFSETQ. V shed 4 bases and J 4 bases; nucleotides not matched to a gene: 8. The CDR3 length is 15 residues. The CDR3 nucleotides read TGCGCCAGCAGCCCGGGACAGGGCATGGGCACTGAAGCTTTCTTT. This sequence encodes CASSPGQGMGTEAFF.

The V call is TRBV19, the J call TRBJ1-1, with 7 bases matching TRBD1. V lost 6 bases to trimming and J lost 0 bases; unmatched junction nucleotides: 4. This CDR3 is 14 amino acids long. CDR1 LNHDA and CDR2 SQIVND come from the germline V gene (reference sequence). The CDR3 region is CASSWGQLNTEAFF. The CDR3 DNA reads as TGTGCCAGTAGCTGGGGACAGCTGAACACTGAAGCTTTCTTT. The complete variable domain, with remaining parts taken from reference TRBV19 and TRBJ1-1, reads DGGITQSPKYLFRKEGQNVTLSCEQNLNHDAMYWYRQDPGQGLRLIYYSQIVNDFQKGDIAEGYSVSREKKESFPLTVTSAQKNPTAFYLCASSWGQLNTEAFFGQGTRLTVV.

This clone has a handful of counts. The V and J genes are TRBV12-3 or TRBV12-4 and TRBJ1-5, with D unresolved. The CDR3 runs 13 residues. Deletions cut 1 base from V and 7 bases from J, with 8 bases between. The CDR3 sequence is CASSLGLGQPQHF. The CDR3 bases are TGTGCCAGCAGTTTAGGGCTGGGCCAGCCCCAGCATTTT.

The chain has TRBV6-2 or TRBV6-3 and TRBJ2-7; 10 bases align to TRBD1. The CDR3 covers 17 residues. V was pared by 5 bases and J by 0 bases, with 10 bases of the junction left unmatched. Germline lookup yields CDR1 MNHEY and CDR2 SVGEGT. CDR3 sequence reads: CASSRTGTGASSYEQYF. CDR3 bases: TGTGCCAGCAGTCGTACGGGGACAGGGGCGAGCTCCTACGAGCAGTACTTC.

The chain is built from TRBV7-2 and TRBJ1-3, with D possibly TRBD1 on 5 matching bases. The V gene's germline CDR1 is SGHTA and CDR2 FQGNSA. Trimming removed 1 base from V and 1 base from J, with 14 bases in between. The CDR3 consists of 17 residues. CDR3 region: CASSLVAQGESGNTIYF. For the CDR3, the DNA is TGTGCCAGCAGCTTAGTGGCGCAGGGTGAGTCTGGAAACACCATATATTTT.

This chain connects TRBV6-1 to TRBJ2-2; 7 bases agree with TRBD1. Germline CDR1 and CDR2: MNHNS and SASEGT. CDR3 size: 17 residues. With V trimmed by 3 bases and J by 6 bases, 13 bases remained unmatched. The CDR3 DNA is TGTGCCAGCAGTGATCGTTTCCGGGACAGTTCATCCGGGGAGCTGTTTTTT. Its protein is CASSDRFRDSSSGELFF.